This T cell receptor beta chain was sequenced during a study of blood T cell repertoires in COVID-19. The V gene end was trimmed by 6 bases and the J gene end by 6 bases; junction bases not matched to a gene: 5. The CDR3 extends over 13 amino acids. Germline V CDR1 and CDR2: GTSNPN, SVGIG (reference sequence). Only in-frame clones appear in the TCRdb table, and some are missing; sequencing was by immunoSEQ multiplex PCR. The repertoire holds more than 100,000 clones, with over 65% as singletons. What was sequenced was peripheral blood. The gene calls are TRBV30 and TRBJ1-6; TRBD1 agrees at 7 bases. The TCR was taken from a human donor in a cohort sampled during active COVID-19. CDR3 region: CACTPGGNSPLHF. As DNA, the CDR3 is TGTGCCTGTACACCAGGGGGTAATTCACCCCTCCACTTT.